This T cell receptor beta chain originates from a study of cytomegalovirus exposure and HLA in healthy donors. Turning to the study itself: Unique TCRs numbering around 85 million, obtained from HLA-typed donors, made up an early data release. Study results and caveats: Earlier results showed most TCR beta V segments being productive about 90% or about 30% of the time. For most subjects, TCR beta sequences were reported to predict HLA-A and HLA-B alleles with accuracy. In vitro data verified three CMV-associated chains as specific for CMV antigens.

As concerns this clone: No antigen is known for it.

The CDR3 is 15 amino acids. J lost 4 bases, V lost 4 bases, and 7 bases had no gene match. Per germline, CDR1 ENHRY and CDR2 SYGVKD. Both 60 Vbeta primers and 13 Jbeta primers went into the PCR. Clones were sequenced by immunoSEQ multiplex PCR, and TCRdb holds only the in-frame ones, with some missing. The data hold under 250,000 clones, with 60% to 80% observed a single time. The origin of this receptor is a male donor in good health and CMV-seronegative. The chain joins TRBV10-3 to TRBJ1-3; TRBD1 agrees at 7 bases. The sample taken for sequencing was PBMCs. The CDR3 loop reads CAISGDRVGGNTIYF. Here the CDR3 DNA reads TGTGCCATCAGTGGAGACAGGGTAGGGGGAAACACCATATATTTT.